The entry below describes one TCR beta chain. Its target is unknown. This entry comes from a study of cytomegalovirus exposure and HLA in healthy donors. Points from the study as a whole: Reported performance of the classifier showed diagnosis of cytomegalovirus status with high specificity and sensitivity. The authors listed roughly 150 TCR beta chains as cytomegalovirus-associated. Through in vitro validation, three CMV-associated chains were shown to be specific for CMV antigens.

TCRdb keeps only in-frame clones here, not all; method: immunoSEQ multiplex PCR. This table holds tens of thousands of clones, approximately 97% found once. The receptor was isolated from a woman younger than 30 in good health and CMV-seropositive. The sequenced material came from PBMCs.

As DNA, the CDR3 is TGTGCCAGCAGGCGCCCCGGGACTAAGTACAATGAGCAGTTCTTC. Its translation: CASRRPGTKYNEQFF. The chain combines TRBV6-5 with TRBJ2-1, with 7 bases lining up with TRBD2. The CDR3 has 15 amino acids. The V gene's germline CDR1 is MNHEY and CDR2 SVGAGI. V gave up 6 bases and J gave up 4 bases; unmatched junction bases: 9.